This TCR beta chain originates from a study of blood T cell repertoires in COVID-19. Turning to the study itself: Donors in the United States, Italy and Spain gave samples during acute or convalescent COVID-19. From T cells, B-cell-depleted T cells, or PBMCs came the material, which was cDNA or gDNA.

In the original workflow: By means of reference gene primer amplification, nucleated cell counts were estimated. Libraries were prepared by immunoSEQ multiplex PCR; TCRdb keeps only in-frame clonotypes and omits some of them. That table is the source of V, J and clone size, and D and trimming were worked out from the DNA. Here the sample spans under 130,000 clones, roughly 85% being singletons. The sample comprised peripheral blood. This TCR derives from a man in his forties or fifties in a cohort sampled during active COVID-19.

The CDR3 DNA sequence: TGTGCCAGCAGCAGGAGGGGCCAGGATAGGGGAAACACCATATATTTT. Protein sequence: CASSRRGQDRGNTIYF. The rearrangement links TRBV3-1 (or the pseudogene TRBV3-2) to TRBJ1-3, with a tentative D call TRBD1 (5 bases). The CDR3 sequence is 16 residues long. CDR1 LGHDT and CDR2 YNNKEL come from the germline V gene (reference sequence). Trimming pared 5 bases from V and 4 bases from J, leaving 18 bases between.